The 27 T cell receptor beta chains below were found in one sample sequenced in a study of shared clonotypes between healthy human individuals. Using immunoSEQ multiplex PCR, the repertoire was profiled, and TCRdb retains in-frame clones only, with some absent. The sample carries roughly 86,000 clones, 60% to 75% recorded once. Sequencing input: memory CD8+ T cells sorted from blood. Subset of the sample: CD45RO+ cells pooled with CCR7-negative TemRA cells. These TCRs come from a man aged 25-45 years in good health.

The rearrangement links TRBV6-5 to TRBJ2-4; D unclear. V shed 9 bases and J shed 4 bases, with 1 base lying between them. There are 9 residues in the CDR3. The germline V gene encodes CDR1 MNHEY and CDR2 SVGAGI. The DNA of the CDR3 is TGTGCCAGAAAAAACATTCAGTACTTC. Protein sequence: CARKNIQYF.

The chain joins TRBV6-1 to TRBJ2-3, with no clear D. Trimming cost V 2 bases and J 5 bases, with 5 bases left between them. This CDR3 contains 12 residues. Germline CDR1 reads MNHNS; CDR2 reads SASEGT. Here the CDR3 DNA reads TGTGCCAGCAGTGAACATGGAGATACGCAGTATTTT. This translates into CASSEHGDTQYF.

Of note for this clone: The same CDR3 also results from other DNA sequences found in this sample. CDR3 sequence: CASSQEGGRDQETQYF. The CDR3 nucleotides read TGCGCCAGCAGCCAAGAGGGGGGGCGGGACCAAGAGACCCAGTACTTC. The J gene is TRBJ2-5, the V gene TRBV4-1, with a weak D call TRBD2 (7 bases). Germline CDR1 and CDR2: MGHRA and YSYEKL. Trimming left V 0 bases short and J 0 bases short, with 11 bases between. This CDR3 contains 16 residues.

The chain's CDR3 is CASSLAGNYNEQFF. The CDR3 bases are TGTGCCAGCAGCCTAGCGGGAAACTACAATGAGCAGTTCTTC. The chain combines TRBV2 with TRBJ2-1; 9 nucleotides match TRBD2. There are 14 residues in the CDR3. CDR1 is SNHLY and CDR2 is FYNNEI in the germline V gene. With V trimmed by 6 bases and J by 3 bases, 3 bases remained unmatched.

A note on this clone: At one end the junction does not follow the germline gene, possibly because of a read error. J is TRBJ2-2 and V is TRBV5-6, with 10 bases aligning to TRBD1. In germline, CDR1 is SGHDT, CDR2 YYEEEE. The CDR3 contains 14 residues. DNA for the CDR3: TGTGCCAGCAGCTTCGACAGGGGGCACCGGGGAGCTGTTTTT. As protein: CASSFDRGHRGAVF.

This clone was seen only once. The chain is built from TRBV4-3 and TRBJ2-1, with 11 bases fitting TRBD1. Germline CDR1 LGHNA, CDR2 YSLEER. V lost 3 bases and J lost 7; bases outside the gene matches: 11. This CDR3 has 17 amino acids. CDR3 in amino acids: CASSQAVMGQGGNEQFF. DNA of the CDR3: TGCGCCAGCAGCCAGGCGGTGATGGGACAGGGGGGGAATGAGCAGTTCTTC.

The V gene is TRBV19, the J gene TRBJ1-2; 7 bases match TRBD1. The CDR3 totals 16 residues. Trimming cost V 5 bases and J 4 bases; bases outside gene matches: 13. Germline V CDR1 and CDR2: LNHDA, SQIVND (reference sequence). CDR3 in amino acids: CASSDKDRWEIYGYTF. CDR3 in DNA: TGTGCCAGTAGTGACAAGGACAGGTGGGAGATCTATGGCTACACCTTC.

This clone was observed a few times. The V call is TRBV9, the J call TRBJ2-1; 10 nucleotides align to TRBD2. This CDR3 contains 14 residues. The germline gives CDR1 SGDLS, CDR2 YYNGEE. Germline trimming cut 1 base from V and 10 bases from J; bases unmatched to any gene: 5. As DNA, the CDR3 is TGTGCCAGCAGCGTAACTAGCGGGACGCGGGAGCAGTTCTTC. It specifies CASSVTSGTREQFF.

The chain uses TRBV7-9 and TRBJ1-5; 7 bases are shared with TRBD1. This CDR3 contains 15 residues. Germline trimming cut 3 bases from V and 4 bases from J; bases unmatched to any gene: 6. The germline V gene has CDR1 SEHNR and CDR2 FQNEAQ (reference sequence). The CDR3 here is CASSLGDSGNQPQHF. The CDR3 nucleotides are TGTGCCAGCAGCTTGGGGGACAGTGGGAATCAGCCCCAGCATTTT.

The V and J genes are TRBV2 and TRBJ2-7; a weak D match, TRBD2 (6 bases). Trimming shortened V by 7 bases and J by 0 bases, and 10 bases separated the two germline ends. CDR1 and CDR2 (germline): SNHLY, FYNNEI. The CDR3 sequence is 13 residues long. CDR3 DNA: TGTGCCAGCACGGGAGCCCTCTCCTACGAGCAGTACTTC. Its protein product is CASTGALSYEQYF. The entire variable domain, with the rest obtained from reference TRBV2 and TRBJ2-7, is as follows: EPEVTQTPSHQVTQMGQEVILRCVPISNHLYFYWYRQILGQKVEFLVSFYNNEISEKSEIFDDQFSVERPDGSNFTLKIRSTKLEDSAMYFCASTGALSYEQYFGPGTRLTVT.

This clone was observed a handful of times. The V and J genes are TRBV12-5 and TRBJ2-2, with TRBD1 matching over 8 bases. Trimming took 6 bases from V and 4 from J; bases not matched to a gene: 10. The CDR3 totals 16 residues. Germline V gene data show CDR1 as LGHNT and CDR2 as FRNRAP. The CDR3 reads CASGPGTGPGTGELFF. The CDR3 DNA is TGTGCTAGTGGCCCCGGGACAGGTCCGGGCACCGGGGAGCTGTTTTTT.

V and J are TRBV5-1 and TRBJ2-3, with D hard to call. CDR3 length: 15 residues. Looked up from germline, CDR1 is SGHRS and CDR2 is YFSETQ. V gave up 2 bases and J gave up 2 bases, with 12 bases separating them. The CDR3 region has the DNA TGCGCCAGCAGCTTACAAACGGCCGACACAGATACGCAGTATTTT. It yields the protein CASSLQTADTDTQYF.

J is TRBJ2-3 and V is TRBV18; D not certain. V was shortened by 2 bases and J by 2 bases, with 5 bases between the two germline ends. The length of the CDR3 is 13 residues. Germline CDR1 reads KGHSH; CDR2 reads LQKENI. CDR3 sequence (DNA): TGTGCCAGCTCACCATACACCACAGATACGCAGTATTTT. Translation: CASSPYTTDTQYF.

This rearrangement joins TRBV15 to TRBJ2-1; 7 nucleotides align to TRBD2. This CDR3 has 16 residues. Germline V gene sequence: CDR1 LNHNV, CDR2 YYDKDF (reference sequence). Unmatched junction bases numbered 7, after V lost 3 bases and J lost 2 bases. CDR3 region: CATSSRLAQAYNEQFF. In DNA, the CDR3 is TGTGCCACCAGCAGTCGACTAGCCCAAGCCTACAATGAGCAGTTCTTC.

This clone appeared a few times. The rearrangement links TRBV28 to TRBJ1-5; a possible D gene is TRBD1 (5 bases). The V gene's germline CDR1 is MDHEN and CDR2 SYDVKM. V lost 5 bases and J 7 bases, leaving 15 bases between the germline ends. The CDR3 loop spans 14 amino acids. The CDR3 loop is CASSPRSRGQPQHF. CDR3 coding DNA: TGTGCCAGCAGTCCACGTAGTCGGGGCCAGCCCCAGCATTTT.

Comments on this clone: The junction and the germline gene differ at one end; a read error may be behind it. The V gene is TRBV27, the J gene TRBJ2-1, with a tentative D call TRBD2 (6 bases). CDR3 size: 16 residues. Germline V lookup: CDR1 MNHEY, CDR2 SMNVEV (reference sequence). The CDR3 spells CATSPNAGPSYNEQFF. Written as DNA, the CDR3 is TGTGCCACCAGTCCCAATGCGGGACCTTCCTACAATGAGCAGTTCTTC.

The V call is TRBV28, the J call TRBJ2-1; D uncertain. V was pared by 0 bases and J by 9 bases, with 12 bases between. This CDR3 has 14 residues. Germline V CDR1 and CDR2: MDHEN, SYDVKM. The CDR3 nucleotides are TGTGCCAGCAGTTTATGGAGCGCGGCCGCTGAGCAGTTCTTC. Translation: CASSLWSAAAEQFF.

The V and J genes are TRBV27 and TRBJ2-5; a possible D gene is TRBD2 (6 bases). The CDR3 totals 14 residues. Looked up from germline, CDR1 is MNHEY and CDR2 is SMNVEV (reference sequence). The V gene lost 5 bases and the J gene lost 5 bases, with 15 bases spanning the gap. CDR3: CASSLLGTLETQYF. In nucleotides, the CDR3 is TGTGCCAGCAGTCTGCTTGGGACTTTGGAGACCCAGTACTTC.

This clone was seen repeatedly, ten times or more. The rearrangement uses TRBV10-2 and TRBJ2-1, with D possibly matching TRBD2 (6 bases). The CDR3 consists of 13 residues. CDR1 and CDR2 from the germline V gene are WSHSY and SAAADI. The V gene lost 6 bases and the J gene lost 4 bases, with 10 bases spanning the gap. CDR3 protein: CASSLGRYNEQFF. CDR3 DNA: TGCGCCAGCAGCCTAGGGAGGTACAATGAGCAGTTCTTC.

This clone was recorded many times. The CDR3 loop is CASSMGLALRSYEQYF. For the CDR3, the DNA is TGTGCCAGTAGTATGGGACTAGCGCTCCGCTCCTACGAGCAGTACTTC. This chain uses TRBV19 with TRBJ2-7, with TRBD2 matching over 10 bases. V shed 3 bases, J shed 0 bases, and the junction held 5 bases outside the gene matches. The CDR3 is 16 amino acids. Germline-derived CDR1 and CDR2 are LNHDA and SQIVND (reference sequence).

The genes are TRBV6-6 and TRBJ1-1; 9 nucleotides agree with TRBD1. The junction had 4 bases not matched to a gene; V was cut back by 5 bases and J by 0 bases. The length of the CDR3 is 15 residues. Germline CDR1 MNHNY, CDR2 SVGAGI (reference sequence). CDR3 sequence reads: CASSPRDRVNTEAFF. The CDR3 DNA is TGTGCCAGCAGTCCCCGGGACAGGGTGAACACTGAAGCTTTCTTT.

This clone was detected only once. V is TRBV7-8 and J is TRBJ2-3, with D possibly TRBD2 on 6 matching bases. Germline loops: CDR1 SGHVS, CDR2 FQNEAQ. V lost 0 bases and J lost 4, with 23 bases in between. The CDR3 length is 19 residues. The CDR3 here is CASSLAQGLRGGAADTQYF. CDR3 DNA sequence: TGTGCCAGCAGCTTAGCGCAGGGACTTAGGGGCGGGGCGGCAGATACGCAGTATTTT.

This clone was seen a handful of times. The genes are TRBV9 and TRBJ2-3; D gene unclear. Deletions cut 4 bases from V and 2 bases from J, with 11 bases between. Looked up from germline, CDR1 is SGDLS and CDR2 is YYNGEE. CDR3 size: 14 residues. The CDR3 bases are TGTGCCAGCAGCCCCCGATTCCTCACAGATACGCAGTATTTT. It specifies CASSPRFLTDTQYF. The variable domain in full, with the rest retrieved from reference TRBV9 and TRBJ2-3, is DSGVTQTPKHLITATGQRVTLRCSPRSGDLSVYWYQQSLDQGLQFLIQYYNGEERAKGNILERFSAQQFPDLHSELNLSSLELGDSALYFCASSPRFLTDTQYFGPGTRLTVL.

This clone was recorded only once. J is TRBJ2-5 and V is TRBV11-2; the match to TRBD1 covers 8 bases. The V segment lost 5 bases and the J segment 0 bases; nucleotides outside the gene matches: 8. From germline, CDR1 is SGHAT and CDR2 FQNNGV. This CDR3 has 16 residues. CDR3 amino acids: CASSVDRGTYQETQYF. CDR3 DNA: TGTGCCAGCAGCGTCGACAGGGGTACCTACCAAGAGACCCAGTACTTC.

This chain joins TRBV7-6 and TRBJ2-3; the D is unclear. From germline, CDR1 is SGHVS and CDR2 FNYEAQ. This CDR3 spans 14 amino acids. V was trimmed by 6 bases and J by 5 bases, leaving 15 bases between them. The CDR3 DNA sequence: TGTGCCAGCAGAGACGCCAGGAAGGGAGATACGCAGTATTTT. Its protein is CASRDARKGDTQYF.

This chain connects TRBV21-1 to TRBJ2-2. TRBV21-1 is noted as a pseudogene. The CDR3 spans 17 residues. The CDR3 nucleotides read TGTGCCAGCAGCAACCGACCAGAAAGTACGAACACCGGGGAGCTGTTTTTT. It encodes CASSNRPESTNTGELFF.

The chain has TRBV25-1 and TRBJ2-7; D may be TRBD2 (6 bases). From germline, CDR1 is MGHDK and CDR2 SYGVNS. This CDR3 contains 14 residues. The V end was cut by 5 bases, the J end by 6 bases, with 17 bases between. The CDR3 nucleotides read TGTGCCAGCAGTACTCAATCTCAGGGAGGCGAGCAGTACTTC. The encoded protein is CASSTQSQGGEQYF.